This T cell receptor (beta chain) appears in the sequencing data of a study of control samples from healthy donors and cancer patients. V lost 4 bases and J 3 bases, leaving 15 bases between the germline ends. The CDR3 sequence is 15 residues long. Looked up from germline, CDR1 is MGHRA and CDR2 is YSYEKL. The data were produced by immunoSEQ multiplex PCR, yet TCRdb's version contains in-frame clones alone and is incomplete. This sample has 170,000 or so clones, with roughly 91% found just once. The chain links TRBV4-1 to TRBJ1-2; no clear D. This clonotype originated in a man aged 18 to 29 in good health. Source material: blood. The CDR3 DNA follows: TGCGCCAGCAGCCTAAGGGCATTACCTGACTATGGCTACACCTTC. As protein: CASSLRALPDYGYTF.